Presented here are 32 T cell receptor beta chains from one specimen sequenced in a study of cytomegalovirus exposure and HLA in healthy donors. PCR primers comprised 60 Vbeta and 13 Jbeta primers. Sequencing was performed with immunoSEQ multiplex PCR; in TCRdb, only in-frame clones are kept and a portion is missing. This table has approximately 220,000 clones, over 60% appearing once. The specimen was PBMCs. These receptors were collected from a male donor in good health and CMV-seronegative.

V and J are TRBV7-9 and TRBJ1-2; TRBD1 matches at 9 bases. The length of the CDR3 is 18 residues. V was clipped by 6 bases and J by 1 base; unmatched bases: 15. Germline V gives CDR1 SEHNR, CDR2 FQNEAQ (reference sequence). CDR3 amino acids: CASSPFGGAGQGNYGYTF. The CDR3 nucleotides read TGTGCCAGCAGTCCATTCGGGGGGGCGGGACAGGGTAACTATGGCTACACCTTC.

The genes are TRBV27 and TRBJ1-1; tentatively, D is TRBD1 (5 bases). V dropped 4 bases and J dropped 5 bases, with 11 bases sitting between them. Looked up from germline, CDR1 is MNHEY and CDR2 is SMNVEV (reference sequence). The CDR3 length is 13 residues. The CDR3 reads CASSSYTGTEAFF. CDR3 in DNA: TGTGCCAGCAGTTCCTACACAGGAACTGAAGCTTTCTTT.

The chain uses TRBV4-3 and TRBJ2-7; TRBD2 matches 11 bases. Germline values: CDR1 LGHNA, CDR2 YSLEER. Losses at the gene ends were 1 base for V and 4 bases for J; bases not matched to a gene: 9. The CDR3 extends over 17 amino acids. CDR3 amino acids: CASSQGLAGGSQYEQYF. The DNA of the CDR3 is TGCGCCAGCAGCCAAGGGCTAGCGGGAGGATCTCAGTACGAGCAGTACTTC.

This chain uses TRBV28 with TRBJ1-6, with TRBD1 matching 7 bases. V shed 2 bases, J shed 10 bases, and the junction held 14 bases outside the gene matches. The CDR3 runs 17 residues. Germline V CDR1 and CDR2: MDHEN, SYDVKM. Written as DNA, the CDR3 is TGTGCCAGCAGTTTACCCTCACTACAGGGGTTAGGCTCACCCCTCCACTTT. Protein: CASSLPSLQGLGSPLHF. Using reference TRBV28 and TRBJ1-6 for the parts outside the CDR3, the full variable domain is DVKVTQSSRYLVKRTGEKVFLECVQDMDHENMFWYRQDPGLGLRLIYFSYDVKMKEKGDIPEGYSVSREKKERFSLILESASTNQTSMYLCASSLPSLQGLGSPLHFGNGTRLTVT.

The gene calls are TRBV29-1 and TRBJ2-5, with D maybe TRBD2 (6 bases). The CDR3 covers 12 residues. Germline V lookup: CDR1 SQVTM, CDR2 ANQGSEA. Between the trimmed V and J ends, which lost 4 bases and 5 bases, there was a span of 11 bases. The CDR3 region has the DNA TGCAGCGTTGTAGCGGTCGGGGAGACCCAGTACTTC. It specifies CSVVAVGETQYF.

V and J are TRBV25-1 and TRBJ2-7, with 9 bases lining up with TRBD1. CDR1 and CDR2 (germline): MGHDK, SYGVNS. This CDR3 is built from 13 residues. The V segment lost 4 bases and the J segment 7 bases; nucleotides outside the gene matches: 5. The CDR3 region has the DNA TGTGCCAGCAGTGGAGGACAGGGGCCGGAGCAGTACTTC. It yields the protein CASSGGQGPEQYF.

This rearrangement joins TRBV30 to TRBJ1-1, with unresolved D. The V end was cut by 3 bases, the J end by 3 bases, with 11 bases between. Looked up from germline, CDR1 is GTSNPN and CDR2 is SVGIG (reference sequence). CDR3 length: 13 amino acids. The CDR3 loop is CAWRASRDTEAFF. CDR3 bases: TGTGCCTGGAGAGCCTCCCGGGACACTGAAGCTTTCTTT.

Only one count was recorded for this clone. The V call is TRBV27, the J call TRBJ1-1, with D possibly matching TRBD1 (5 bases). This CDR3 contains 13 residues. The germline V gene has CDR1 MNHEY and CDR2 SMNVEV (reference sequence). V was trimmed by 7 bases and J by 5 bases, leaving 14 bases between them. As DNA, the CDR3 is TGTGCCAGCAACAGGTCTGCCCAGACTGAAGCTTTCTTT. Protein sequence: CASNRSAQTEAFF.

This sequence joins TRBV5-1 and TRBJ2-4; 7 nucleotides line up with TRBD2. This CDR3 region has 15 residues. V lost 4 bases to trimming and J lost 3 bases; unmatched junction nucleotides: 7. Germline assignment: CDR1 SGHRS and CDR2 YFSETQ. The CDR3 DNA reads TGCGCCAGCAGCGGGGGGGACGGGAGCAAAAACATTCAGTACTTC. Its translation: CASSGGDGSKNIQYF.

The chain employs TRBV19 and TRBJ2-5, with TRBD1 identical over 7 bases. J gave up 5 bases and V 7 bases, and 13 bases lay outside the gene matches. Germline V gene data show CDR1 as LNHDA and CDR2 as SQIVND (reference sequence). The CDR3 is made up of 15 amino acids. CDR3 coding DNA: TGTGCCAGTACCTCGGAAGGGGGCGTAGGGGAGACCCAGTACTTC. This gives the protein CASTSEGGVGETQYF.

The J gene is TRBJ2-6, the V gene TRBV14; D not certain. Germline CDR1 and CDR2: SGHDN and FVKESK. The V end lost 1 base, the J end lost 4 bases, and 14 bases lay between the germline ends. This CDR3 is built from 17 residues. The CDR3 reads CASSQGSNIAGANVLTF. The CDR3 DNA sequence: TGTGCCAGCAGCCAAGGGTCAAATATTGCGGGGGCCAACGTCCTGACTTTC.

The sample holds one count of this clone. This chain links TRBV4-1 with TRBJ2-5; D might be TRBD1 (7 bases). Germline values: CDR1 MGHRA, CDR2 YSYEKL. The V and J ends lost 2 bases and 4 bases respectively, with 11 bases between them. There are 14 residues in the CDR3. Written as DNA, the CDR3 is TGCGCCAGCAGCCAACATCAGGGGGGAGAGACCCAGTACTTC. This codes for CASSQHQGGETQYF.

This chain connects TRBV7-2 to TRBJ2-3; 12 bases match TRBD2. The germline V gene encodes CDR1 SGHTA and CDR2 FQGNSA. V dropped 6 bases and J dropped 9; count of bases not matched to a gene: 4. CDR3 length: 13 amino acids. In DNA, the CDR3 is TGTGCCAGCAGTCAGGGACTAGCGGGCACGCAGTATTTT. Translation: CASSQGLAGTQYF. The full variable domain, completed using reference TRBV7-2 and TRBJ2-3, is GAGVSQSPSNKVTEKGKDVELRCDPISGHTALYWYRQSLGQGLEFLIYFQGNSAPDKSGLPSDRFSAERTGGSVSTLTIQRTQQEDSAVYLCASSQGLAGTQYFGPGTRLTVL.

The chain recombines TRBV25-1 with TRBJ1-5; 8 bases are shared with TRBD1. J gave up 7 bases and V 4 bases, and 6 bases lay outside the gene matches. This CDR3 comprises 14 residues. The germline V gene encodes CDR1 MGHDK and CDR2 SYGVNS. The CDR3 is CASSAGQGYQPQHF. The CDR3 bases are TGTGCCAGCAGTGCCGGACAGGGATACCAGCCCCAGCATTTT. The full variable domain, its missing parts supplied by reference TRBV25-1 and TRBJ1-5, is EADIYQTPRYLVIGTGKKITLECSQTMGHDKMYWYQQDPGMELHLIHYSYGVNSTEKGDLSSESTVSRIRTEHFPLTLESARPSHTSQYLCASSAGQGYQPQHFGDGTRLSIL.

This chain links TRBV7-6 with TRBJ2-7, with 10 bases matching TRBD1. With 2 bases clipped from V and 4 bases from J, the junction kept 2 bases outside the gene matches. CDR3 size: 14 residues. Germline-derived CDR1 and CDR2 are SGHVS and FNYEAQ. CDR3 coding DNA: TGTGCCAGCAGCTTAAGACAGGGGGCATACGAGCAGTACTTC. Translated: CASSLRQGAYEQYF.

The gene calls are TRBV30 and TRBJ2-1; a possible D gene is TRBD2 (5 bases). Trimming shortened V by 4 bases and J by 4 bases, and 14 bases separated the two germline ends. Germline V gene data show CDR1 as GTSNPN and CDR2 as SVGIG (reference sequence). CDR3 size: 14 residues. The CDR3 region is CAWNMGRGYNEQFF. The CDR3 DNA reads TGTGCCTGGAATATGGGGAGAGGTTACAATGAGCAGTTCTTC.

This rearrangement joins TRBV9 to TRBJ2-5, with 8 bases identical to TRBD2. Germline V gives CDR1 SGDLS, CDR2 YYNGEE. The CDR3 is 16 amino acids. V gave up 0 bases and J gave up 1 base; unmatched junction bases: 5. The CDR3 bases are TGTGCCAGCAGCGTAGGGATTACTAGCGGCCAAGAGACCCAGTACTTC. This translates into CASSVGITSGQETQYF. Looking up the rest from reference TRBV9 and TRBJ2-5 gives the full variable domain: DSGVTQTPKHLITATGQRVTLRCSPRSGDLSVYWYQQSLDQGLQFLIQYYNGEERAKGNILERFSAQQFPDLHSELNLSSLELGDSALYFCASSVGITSGQETQYFGPGTRLLVL.

The chain recombines TRBV28 with TRBJ2-7, with D perhaps TRBD2 (6 bases). The CDR3 has 15 amino acids. Trimming took 3 bases from V and 7 from J, leaving 19 bases between them. Per germline, CDR1 MDHEN and CDR2 SYDVKM. CDR3 coding DNA: TGTGCCAGCAGTTTTCTGGGGAAATCGGGGAGGGAGCAGTACTTC. The encoded protein is CASSFLGKSGREQYF.

The V and J genes are TRBV4-2 and TRBJ1-2; 8 nucleotides align to TRBD1. The CDR3 runs 15 residues. Germline CDR1 and CDR2: LGHNA and YNFKEQ. Trimming cost V 3 bases and J 1 base; bases outside gene matches: 4. CDR3 nucleotides: TGTGCCAGCAGCCAGACGGACAGGGTTAACTATGGCTACACCTTC. Its translation is CASSQTDRVNYGYTF.

The J gene is TRBJ2-1, the V gene TRBV6-4, with D possibly matching TRBD1 (6 bases). V lost 0 bases, J lost 6 bases, and 9 bases lay in between. CDR3 length: 14 amino acids. Germline CDR1 and CDR2: MRHNA and SNTAGT. The CDR3 region is CASSDSAGVNEQFF. The CDR3 DNA reads TGTGCCAGCAGTGACTCGGCAGGGGTCAATGAGCAGTTCTTC.

Concerning this clone itself: The same CDR3 also results from other DNA sequences found in this sample. The chain couples TRBV27 to TRBJ1-6; 9 bases are a match to TRBD1. The CDR3 extends over 15 amino acids. Germline CDR1 MNHEY, CDR2 SMNVEV (reference sequence). V dropped 6 bases and J dropped 7; count of bases not matched to a gene: 7. DNA of the CDR3: TGTGCCAGCAGCGCCGGGACAGGGACGAATTCACCCCTCCACTTT. Its translation is CASSAGTGTNSPLHF.

This chain connects TRBV5-6 to TRBJ2-2; 7 positions match TRBD1. With V trimmed by 4 bases and J by 2 bases, 11 bases remained unmatched. This CDR3 region has 17 residues. From germline, CDR1 is SGHDT and CDR2 YYEEEE. CDR3 in amino acids: CASSQTRTGDNTGELFF. In DNA form, the CDR3 reads TGTGCCAGCAGCCAGACCCGGACAGGAGATAACACCGGGGAGCTGTTTTTT.

The chain combines TRBV10-1 with TRBJ2-1; 14 bases align to TRBD2. CDR1 WNHNN and CDR2 SYGVQD come from the germline V gene (reference sequence). The CDR3 has 17 residues. V was pared by 3 bases and J by 8 bases, with 9 bases of the junction left unmatched. The CDR3 here is CASSDGLAGGCVYEQFF. The CDR3 bases are TGCGCCAGCAGTGACGGACTAGCGGGAGGTTGTGTCTATGAGCAGTTCTTC.

Note on this clone: Other DNA sequences of this sample code for an identical CDR3. V gene TRBV28 combines with J gene TRBJ1-5; D gene uncertain. The CDR3 length is 13 residues. Germline V gives CDR1 MDHEN, CDR2 SYDVKM. V was pared by 1 base and J by 4 bases, with 5 bases between. The DNA for the CDR3 is TGTGCCAGCAGTTTATCGAGGAATCAGCCCCAGCATTTT. Protein sequence: CASSLSRNQPQHF. The full variable domain, with the rest looked up from reference TRBV28 and TRBJ1-5, is DVKVTQSSRYLVKRTGEKVFLECVQDMDHENMFWYRQDPGLGLRLIYFSYDVKMKEKGDIPEGYSVSREKKERFSLILESASTNQTSMYLCASSLSRNQPQHFGDGTRLSIL.

This sequence joins TRBV16 and TRBJ1-2; D unresolved. CDR1 and CDR2 from the germline V gene are KGHSY and FQNENV. The CDR3 runs 14 residues. V was shortened by 0 bases and J by 1 base, with 6 bases between the two germline ends. CDR3 loop: CASSQSQFNYGYTF. CDR3 in DNA: TGTGCCAGCAGCCAATCGCAGTTTAACTATGGCTACACCTTC.

The gene calls are TRBV7-2 and TRBJ2-1; tentatively, D is TRBD2 (7 bases). The V gene's germline CDR1 is SGHTA and CDR2 FQGNSA. V shed 3 bases and J shed 6 bases, with 12 bases lying between them. There are 14 residues in the CDR3. This chain's CDR3 is CASSFIRGANEQFF. Here the CDR3 DNA reads TGTGCCAGCAGCTTTATCCGGGGGGCCAATGAGCAGTTCTTC.

The chain has TRBV27 and TRBJ1-1; D remains unclear. Trimming removed 4 bases at V and 0 bases at J, with 6 bases between. The germline CDR1 and CDR2 sequences are MNHEY and SMNVEV (reference sequence). CDR3 length equals 13 residues. The CDR3 sequence: CASSYHMNTEAFF. As DNA, the CDR3 is TGTGCCAGCAGTTATCACATGAACACTGAAGCTTTCTTT.

This sequence joins TRBV28 and TRBJ1-3; 7 bases align to TRBD1. The trim removed 6 bases at V and 0 bases at J, leaving 5 bases unmatched. The V gene's germline CDR1 is MDHEN and CDR2 SYDVKM. This CDR3 region has 15 residues. CDR3 DNA: TGTGCCAGCAGCGCGGGACAGATCTCTGGAAACACCATATATTTT. Residues: CASSAGQISGNTIYF.

This clone was observed once. V and J are TRBV18 and TRBJ1-1; D gene ambiguous. V was shortened by 0 bases and J by 2 bases, with 7 bases between the two germline ends. The CDR3 loop spans 14 amino acids. Per germline, CDR1 KGHSH and CDR2 LQKENI. In DNA, the CDR3 is TGTGCCAGCTCACCACCGGGCATAAACACTGAAGCTTTCTTT. Encoded protein: CASSPPGINTEAFF. The variable domain in full, with the rest retrieved from reference TRBV18 and TRBJ1-1, is NAGVMQNPRHLVRRRGQEARLRCSPMKGHSHVYWYRQLPEEGLKFMVYLQKENIIDESGMPKERFSAEFPKEGPSILRIQQVVRGDSAAYFCASSPPGINTEAFFGQGTRLTVV.

The DNA of the CDR3 is TGTGCCTGGAGTGAGGGGACAGGGGGAAAACTGTTTTTT. Protein sequence: CAWSEGTGGKLFF. The V gene is TRBV30, the J gene TRBJ1-4, with TRBD1 matching over 11 bases. The CDR3 is made up of 13 amino acids. Per germline, CDR1 GTSNPN and CDR2 SVGIG (reference sequence). The J segment lost 10 bases and the V segment lost 1 base, leaving 2 bases of the junction unmatched.

This clone was recorded a few times. This chain connects TRBV5-1 to TRBJ1-2; 10 positions match TRBD1. The germline gives CDR1 SGHRS, CDR2 YFSETQ. V lost 0 bases and J lost 4; bases outside the gene matches: 3. The CDR3 has 15 amino acids. Written as DNA, the CDR3 is TGCGCCAGCAGCTTGGAAGGACAGGGGGGCTATGGCTACACCTTC. This encodes CASSLEGQGGYGYTF.

The chain has TRBV6-1 and TRBJ2-5; D remains unclear. Germline V gives CDR1 MNHNS, CDR2 SASEGT. This CDR3 region has 13 residues. Trimming cost V 6 bases and J 1 base, with 9 bases left between them. CDR3 sequence reads: CASRMLAQETQYF. CDR3 bases: TGTGCCAGCAGGATGTTAGCCCAAGAGACCCAGTACTTC.